This T cell receptor beta chain was identified during a study of blood T cells in healthy people across ages (dated by TCRdb to between 2015 and 2016). Regarding the research as a whole: In model experiments, template switching captured roughly one uniquely barcoded TCR beta cDNA molecule for every two T cells. To track age-related changes in TCR beta repertoire diversity, the study relied on deep sequencing normalized with unique cDNA molecular identifiers. The donors were split into four age groups: young (average around 15 years), middle-aged (about 40), aged (approximately 59) and long-lived (under 85). To avoid experimental bias, donors of different ages were spread randomly across the sequencing lanes. For two donors (one aged 18 to 30 and one aged 80 or older), the study analyzed two additional independent replicas of 1 million unique cDNA reads from the same blood draw.

The receptor library was made with 5' RACE. The sequencer was an Illumina HiSeq 2500. A second roughly 6 to 11 cycle PCR used a sample-barcoded 5' primer and a J-beta primer mix. Each TCR beta cDNA molecule received a unique molecular identifier from a template-switch 5' adaptor carrying 12 random nucleotides. Each sample yielded at least 2.5 million CDR3-containing paired-end reads. All of the RNA was converted into first-strand cDNA using the Mint cDNA synthesis kit, with a TRBC-specific oligonucleotide serving as the primer. Following uracil-DNA glycosylase treatment, all cDNA underwent a first 18-cycle PCR with the universal primers M1SS and BC2_uni_R. As for the original processing: Each sample was normalized by randomly selecting 1 million high-quality reads, each carrying a distinct molecular identifier. Instead of being binned into consensus sequences, reads with shared molecular identifiers were discarded. CDR3 identification, clonotype clustering and error correction used MiTCR with a Q25 quality threshold and the strictest error-elimination algorithm. A nonparametric unseen species model with Euler transformation was used to estimate a lower bound on total TCR beta diversity. TCRdb passed the public sequencing reads through fastp at Q25 and MiXCR, retaining productive beta sequences. Rows matching on CDR3 protein sequence are summarized as one entry with the most common DNA and genes. TCRdb, rather than the study authors, made the V and J calls. This sample has about 1 million distinct CDR3 sequences in its table, and under 55% of those were observed once. The top ten hold 18% of the sample.

The donors were around 39 Caucasian individuals from Russia, aged roughly 6 to 90 years, who were systemically healthy. About 10 milliliters of peripheral blood were drawn from each donor into EDTA-treated Vacutainer tubes. Ficoll-Paque density-gradient centrifugation was used to isolate PBMCs, with at least 6.5 million obtained per sample. Total RNA was extracted from PBMCs with Trizol reagent, with at least 5.5 micrograms obtained per sample. The percentages of naive CD45RAhigh/CD27high T cells were determined by flow cytometry on a PBMC aliquot from every donor. Overall study results and their limits: Observed TCR beta diversity per million T cells fell roughly linearly with age, and a significant reduction was already apparent by age about 43. Conclusive comparison of naive and antigen-experienced compartments was prevented by the profiling of bulk unsorted PBMCs. Donor CMV infection status was unknown, potentially confounding age-related changes in expanded clonotypes. There was a strong correlation between observed TCR beta diversity and the percentage of naive T cells measured by flow cytometry. Estimates of total diversity based on one million sequenced T cells were considered lower bounds and underestimates. Compared with the aged group, more naive CD4+ T cells, fewer expanded clones and increased TCR diversity were shown by the long-lived group, suggesting age selection.

Relative to germline, V is missing 5 bases and J is missing 7 bases, with 9 bases of the junction outside any gene match. CDR1 is given as SEHNR and CDR2 as FQNEAQ, both from the germline V gene (reference sequence). Including cysteine and phenylalanine, the CDR3 has 14 amino acids. Only the CDR3 DNA stays, 42 bases, in frame from base 1. On this clonotype: The antigen it binds to is not known. Nothing much larger sits one base from this clone, and base qualities are not available.

The sequencing input was blood. The sequence was obtained from a woman aged 60-75 years in good health. This chain joins TRBV7-9 to TRBJ2-7, with TRBD2 matching 9 junction bases. The CDR3 corresponds to CASSRASGTNEQYF. The DNA is as follows: TGTGCCAGCAGCCGGGCTAGCGGGACCAATGAGCAGTACTTC.